Listed below are T cell receptor beta chains from one sample, sequenced in a study of CD8 T cells in Susac syndrome. Each CDR3 protein gets one entry after TCRdb re-called the immunoSEQ multiplex PCR reads with MiXCR. The repertoire holds about 130,000 distinct CDR3 sequences, 80% to 95% seen once, with roughly 0.3% in the top ten. The sample comprised CD8+ T cells from PBMCs. Every receptor here comes from a human donor with multiple sclerosis. The CDR3 runs from the conserved cysteine through the conserved F or W. The order of the fields is CDR3 protein, CDR3 DNA, J gene, D gene, V gene, clone size. The D gene is left open where the match is weak. Clone size is given for some rows only: seen once, a few or many times, or a class if the clone is expanded.

CDR3 protein: CASSFPTAGGTETQYF
CDR3 DNA: TGTGCCAGCAGCTTCCCGACGGCGGGAGGGACAGAGACCCAGTACTTC
J gene: TRBJ2-5
D gene: TRBD2
V gene: TRBV7-9
clone size: once

CDR3 protein: CASTLGETQYF
CDR3 DNA: TGTGCCAGCACCCTGGGGGAGACCCAGTACTTC
J gene: TRBJ2-5
D gene: .
V gene: TRBV27
clone size: few

CDR3 protein: CASSLGGQGYSPLHF
CDR3 DNA: TGTGCCAGCAGCTTGGGGGGACAGGGCTATTCACCCCTCCACTTT
J gene: TRBJ1-6
D gene: TRBD1
V gene: TRBV5-6
clone size: .

CDR3 protein: CASSLLRVPYNEQFF
CDR3 DNA: TGTGCCAGCAGCTTATTGCGGGTCCCCTACAATGAGCAGTTCTTC
J gene: TRBJ2-1
D gene: .
V gene: TRBV7-3
clone size: .

CDR3 protein: CASSVEGQGKNIQYF
CDR3 DNA: TGTGCCAGCAGCGTAGAGGGACAGGGCAAAAACATTCAGTACTTC
J gene: TRBJ2-4
D gene: TRBD1
V gene: TRBV9
clone size: .

CDR3 protein: CASSGQGVYTEAFF
CDR3 DNA: TGTGCCAGCAGCGGACAGGGGGTATACACTGAAGCTTTCTTT
J gene: TRBJ1-1
D gene: TRBD1
V gene: TRBV6-1
clone size: .

CDR3 protein: CASSVSQEQFF
CDR3 DNA: TGTGCCAGCAGCGTTAGCCAGGAGCAGTTCTTC
J gene: TRBJ2-1
D gene: .
V gene: TRBV9
clone size: once

CDR3 protein: CASSLYPKEQYF
CDR3 DNA: TGTGCCAGCAGTTTATACCCGAAGGAGCAGTACTTC
J gene: TRBJ2-7
D gene: .
V gene: TRBV28
clone size: few

CDR3 protein: CASSNYRGRIGSPLHF
CDR3 DNA: TGTGCCAGCTCGAATTACAGGGGTAGGATCGGATCACCCCTCCACTTT
J gene: TRBJ1-6
D gene: TRBD1
V gene: TRBV18
clone size: .

CDR3 protein: CASRPQGSTEAFF
CDR3 DNA: TGTGCCAGCAGACCACAGGGGTCCACTGAAGCTTTCTTT
J gene: TRBJ1-1
D gene: TRBD1
V gene: TRBV27
clone size: .

CDR3 protein: CASRATGYGYTF
CDR3 DNA: TGTGCCTCCCGCGCGACAGGGTATGGCTACACCTTC
J gene: TRBJ1-2
D gene: TRBD1
V gene: TRBV30
clone size: .

CDR3 protein: CASSPGQGFEQYF
CDR3 DNA: TGTGCCAGCAGCCCGGGACAGGGCTTCGAGCAGTACTTC
J gene: TRBJ2-7
D gene: TRBD1
V gene: TRBV7-9
clone size: .

CDR3 protein: CASSIPSSGIETQYF
CDR3 DNA: TGTGCCAGCAGCATCCCCTCTAGCGGGATAGAGACCCAGTACTTC
J gene: TRBJ2-5
D gene: TRBD2
V gene: TRBV7-9
clone size: .

CDR3 protein: CASSSRSRMNTGELFF
CDR3 DNA: TGTGCCAGCAGCTCTCGGAGTCGAATGAACACCGGGGAGCTGTTTTTT
J gene: TRBJ2-2
D gene: .
V gene: TRBV9
clone size: .

CDR3 protein: CASSYPIGVAGPTDTQYF
CDR3 DNA: TGTGCCAGCAGTTACCCCATCGGGGTAGCGGGACCCACAGATACGCAGTATTTT
J gene: TRBJ2-3
D gene: TRBD2
V gene: TRBV6-5
clone size: .

CDR3 protein: CASSLTGTDTEAFF
CDR3 DNA: TGTGCCAGCAGTCTGACCGGGACGGACACTGAAGCTTTCTTT
J gene: TRBJ1-1
D gene: .
V gene: TRBV27
clone size: .

CDR3 protein: CASSLRGREQYF
CDR3 DNA: TGTGCCAGCAGTCTCAGGGGCCGCGAGCAGTACTTC
J gene: TRBJ2-7
D gene: .
V gene: TRBV2
clone size: few

CDR3 protein: CATSDLGGSSYNEQFF
CDR3 DNA: TGTGCCACCAGTGACCTGGGGGGGAGCTCCTACAATGAGCAGTTCTTC
J gene: TRBJ2-1
D gene: TRBD2
V gene: TRBV24-1
clone size: .

CDR3 protein: CASSLAQINQPQHF
CDR3 DNA: TGTGCCAGCAGCTTAGCCCAGATAAATCAGCCCCAGCATTTT
J gene: TRBJ1-5
D gene: .
V gene: TRBV7-9
clone size: .

CDR3 protein: CASSELPRPYNEQFF
CDR3 DNA: TGTGCCAGCAGTGAACTTCCCCGACCCTACAATGAGCAGTTCTTC
J gene: TRBJ2-1
D gene: .
V gene: TRBV6-1
clone size: .

CDR3 protein: CASSLDYRQYF
CDR3 DNA: TGCGCCAGCAGCTTGGACTATCGGCAGTATTTT
J gene: TRBJ2-3
D gene: .
V gene: TRBV5-1
clone size: .

CDR3 protein: CASRAGTGSTGELFF
CDR3 DNA: TGTGCCAGCAGGGCCGGGACAGGAAGCACCGGGGAGCTGTTTTTT
J gene: TRBJ2-2
D gene: TRBD1
V gene: TRBV9
clone size: .

CDR3 protein: CASILPPRRGNTEAFF
CDR3 DNA: TGTGCCAGCATCCTACCCCCAAGACGGGGGAACACTGAAGCTTTCTTT
J gene: TRBJ1-1
D gene: .
V gene: TRBV21-1
clone size: .

CDR3 protein: CASSPAGLAKNIQYF
CDR3 DNA: TGTGCCAGTAGTCCTGCTGGCTTAGCCAAAAACATTCAGTACTTC
J gene: TRBJ2-4
D gene: .
V gene: TRBV19
clone size: .

CDR3 protein: CASSAFRSTDTQYF
CDR3 DNA: TGCGCCAGCAGCGCGTTCAGGAGCACAGATACGCAGTATTTT
J gene: TRBJ2-3
D gene: .
V gene: TRBV5-1
clone size: .

CDR3 protein: CASTHAGGGLETQYF
CDR3 DNA: TGTGCCAGTACTCATGCCGGGGGCGGTTTAGAGACCCAGTACTTC
J gene: TRBJ2-5
D gene: .
V gene: TRBV19
clone size: .

CDR3 protein: CASSRPMDTEAFF
CDR3 DNA: TGTGCCAGCAGCCGCCCTATGGACACTGAAGCTTTCTTT
J gene: TRBJ1-1
D gene: .
V gene: TRBV6-5
clone size: .

CDR3 protein: CASSFGGLVTDTQYF
CDR3 DNA: TGTGCCAGCAGTTTTGGGGGGCTTGTCACAGATACGCAGTATTTT
J gene: TRBJ2-3
D gene: .
V gene: TRBV12-3/TRBV12-4
clone size: .

CDR3 protein: CASSFRLEAPQETQYF
CDR3 DNA: TGCGCCAGCAGCTTTCGGCTAGAGGCTCCACAAGAGACCCAGTACTTC
J gene: TRBJ2-5
D gene: .
V gene: TRBV5-1
clone size: .

CDR3 protein: CASSYDSSAPEAFF
CDR3 DNA: TGTGCCAGCAGCTACGACAGCTCCGCCCCTGAAGCTTTCTTT
J gene: TRBJ1-1
D gene: .
V gene: TRBV5-4
clone size: .

CDR3 protein: CASSERERQGAFLNTGELFF
CDR3 DNA: TGTGCCAGCAGTGAAAGAGAGCGTCAGGGGGCTTTTCTGAACACCGGGGAGCTGTTTTTT
J gene: TRBJ2-2
D gene: TRBD1
V gene: TRBV6-1
clone size: .

CDR3 protein: CASSHGTSGALYNEQFF
CDR3 DNA: TGTGCCAGCAGCCACGGGACTAGCGGGGCCCTCTACAATGAGCAGTTCTTC
J gene: TRBJ2-1
D gene: TRBD2
V gene: TRBV3-1
clone size: .

CDR3 protein: CASSVKRQGRTDTQYF
CDR3 DNA: TGTGCCAGCAGCGTTAAGAGACAGGGGCGCACAGATACGCAGTATTTT
J gene: TRBJ2-3
D gene: TRBD1
V gene: TRBV6-1
clone size: .

CDR3 protein: CASSAEGNEQFF
CDR3 DNA: TGTGCCAGCAGCGCCGAGGGGAATGAGCAGTTCTTC
J gene: TRBJ2-1
D gene: .
V gene: TRBV13
clone size: .

CDR3 protein: CASSYTRDLNTEAFF
CDR3 DNA: TGTGCCAGCAGCTATACCCGGGATTTAAACACTGAAGCTTTCTTT
J gene: TRBJ1-1
D gene: .
V gene: TRBV7-9
clone size: .

CDR3 protein: CSVAGLASYNEQFF
CDR3 DNA: TGCAGCGTTGCTGGCCTAGCTTCCTACAATGAGCAGTTCTTC
J gene: TRBJ2-1
D gene: .
V gene: TRBV29-1
clone size: .

CDR3 protein: CASSPGQTDTQYF
CDR3 DNA: TGCGCCAGCAGCCCGGGACAGACAGATACGCAGTATTTT
J gene: TRBJ2-3
D gene: TRBD1
V gene: TRBV4-1
clone size: .

CDR3 protein: CASSLNPGVEPGFDEQYF
CDR3 DNA: TGTGCCAGCAGCTTGAATCCGGGTGTCGAACCAGGGTTCGACGAGCAGTACTTC
J gene: TRBJ2-7
D gene: .
V gene: TRBV7-6
clone size: .

CDR3 protein: CSVKDPENYGYTF
CDR3 DNA: TGCAGCGTTAAAGACCCGGAGAACTATGGCTACACCTTC
J gene: TRBJ1-2
D gene: .
V gene: TRBV29-1
clone size: .

CDR3 protein: CASSQGGRKWHGYTF
CDR3 DNA: TGTGCCAGCAGCCAAGGGGGTAGAAAGTGGCATGGCTACACCTTC
J gene: TRBJ1-2
D gene: .
V gene: TRBV3-1
clone size: .

CDR3 protein: CASSHQEGSYEQYF
CDR3 DNA: TGCGCCAGCAGCCATCAGGAGGGATCCTACGAGCAGTACTTC
J gene: TRBJ2-7
D gene: .
V gene: TRBV4-1
clone size: .

CDR3 protein: CASSYEAAGGARDTEAFF
CDR3 DNA: TGCGCCAGCAGCTATGAAGCCGCAGGGGGCGCGAGGGACACTGAAGCTTTCTTT
J gene: TRBJ1-1
D gene: TRBD1
V gene: TRBV5-1
clone size: .

CDR3 protein: CASSAPHVGITDTQYF
CDR3 DNA: TGTGCCAGCAGTGCCCCCCATGTCGGGATCACAGATACGCAGTATTTT
J gene: TRBJ2-3
D gene: .
V gene: TRBV28
clone size: .

CDR3 protein: CASSIGGTFRGKETQYF
CDR3 DNA: TGTGCCAGTAGTATAGGTGGTACCTTCAGGGGGAAAGAGACCCAGTACTTC
J gene: TRBJ2-5
D gene: TRBD1
V gene: TRBV19
clone size: .

CDR3 protein: CASSLPGPSSGNTIYF
CDR3 DNA: TGTGCCAGCAGTCTGCCCGGACCAAGCTCTGGAAACACCATATATTTT
J gene: TRBJ1-3
D gene: .
V gene: TRBV14
clone size: .

CDR3 protein: CAWTDTSNQPQHF
CDR3 DNA: TGTGCCTGGACCGACACCAGCAATCAGCCCCAGCATTTT
J gene: TRBJ1-5
D gene: .
V gene: TRBV30
clone size: .

CDR3 protein: CSADVYNEQFF
CDR3 DNA: TGCAGCGCAGACGTGTACAATGAGCAGTTCTTC
J gene: TRBJ2-1
D gene: .
V gene: TRBV20-1
clone size: .